Listed below are T cell receptor beta chains from one sample, sequenced in a study of OX40 agonist ivuxolimab in advanced cancers. TCRdb keeps only in-frame clones here, not all; method: immunoSEQ multiplex PCR. The repertoire holds roughly 40,000 clones, with 91% as singletons. The specimen was CD4+ or CD8+ T cells sorted from blood, collected in a trial of the OX40 agonist ivuxolimab. The receptors originated from an adult with an advanced solid tumor such as melanoma, head and neck, liver or kidney cancer. Both conserved end residues are part of each CDR3. D genes are given only for firm matches. Clone size, where shown, is once, few, many, or a class for clones that have expanded.

D gene,clone size,V gene,J gene,CDR3 protein,CDR3 DNA
NA,few,TRBV7-9,TRBJ1-3,CASSLGGNTIYF,TGTGCCAGCAGCTTAGGGGGAAACACCATATATTTT
TRBD1,NA,TRBV4-1,TRBJ2-7,CASSHRTGVYEQYF,TGCGCCAGCAGCCACCGGACAGGGGTGTACGAGCAGTACTTC
TRBD1,few,TRBV28,TRBJ1-5,CASSLGQGYRQPQHF,TGTGCCAGCAGTTTAGGACAGGGGTATCGCCAGCCCCAGCATTTT
TRBD1,NA,TRBV18,TRBJ2-1,CASSLRGTVLGKYNEQFF,TGTGCCAGCTCACTTCGAGGGACAGTTCTGGGGAAGTACAATGAGCAGTTCTTC
NA,NA,TRBV7-6,TRBJ2-5,CASSLYGSQETQYF,TGTGCCAGCAGCTTATACGGGTCCCAAGAGACCCAGTACTTC
NA,NA,TRBV15,TRBJ2-1,CATSRDKGGVNRGEQFF,TGTGCCACCAGCAGAGATAAGGGCGGGGTGAACAGGGGTGAGCAGTTCTTC
TRBD1,NA,TRBV5-1,TRBJ2-3,CASSLGQGVTDTQYF,TGCGCCAGCAGCTTGGGTCAGGGGGTTACAGATACGCAGTATTTT
NA,NA,TRBV15,TRBJ2-5,CATSNRDPGETQYF,TGTGCCACCAGCAACCGGGACCCGGGGGAGACCCAGTACTTC
NA,NA,TRBV6-5,TRBJ1-1,CASSDNTEAFF,TGTGCCAGCAGTGACAACACTGAAGCTTTCTTT
NA,NA,TRBV7-5,TRBJ2-1,CASSSAQGGNEQFF,TGTGCCAGCAGCTCTGCGCAGGGGGGCAATGAGCAGTTCTTC
TRBD1,NA,TRBV4-1,TRBJ1-2,CASTQGQGFLYGYTF,TGCGCCAGCACCCAGGGACAGGGTTTTTTATACGGCTACACCTTC
NA,once,TRBV19,TRBJ2-6,CASSIVLRQVLGANVLTF,TGTGCCAGTAGTATAGTCCTCAGACAGGTGCTTGGGGCCAACGTCCTGACTTTC
TRBD2,NA,TRBV5-1,TRBJ2-3,CASSSSGSTDTQYF,TGCGCCAGCAGTTCTAGCGGGAGTACAGATACGCAGTATTTT
NA,NA,TRBV27,TRBJ1-1,CASSVAQGNTEAFF,TGTGCCAGCAGCGTTGCACAGGGGAACACTGAAGCTTTCTTT
NA,NA,TRBV7-9,TRBJ2-1,CASSLLEPYNEQFF,TGTGCCAGCAGCTTACTAGAACCCTACAATGAGCAGTTCTTC
NA,NA,TRBV15,TRBJ2-2,CATSRDPGSTGELFF,TGTGCCACCAGCAGAGATCCGGGGTCCACCGGGGAGCTGTTTTTT
TRBD1,NA,TRBV2,TRBJ1-2,CATNRDRAGYTF,TGTGCCACCAACCGGGACAGGGCTGGCTACACCTTC
TRBD1,NA,TRBV4-1,TRBJ2-7,CASSQTGTGKYEQYF,TGCGCCAGCAGCCAAACCGGGACAGGGAAGTACGAGCAGTACTTC
TRBD1,NA,TRBV5-6,TRBJ2-7,CASTLGTGGFYEQYF,TGTGCCAGCACCTTGGGGACAGGGGGCTTCTACGAGCAGTACTTC
NA,NA,TRBV5-6,TRBJ2-1,CASSLTDNEQFF,TGTGCCAGCAGCTTAACGGACAATGAGCAGTTCTTC
NA,NA,TRBV11-2,TRBJ2-5,CASSLGRAGGTQYF,TGTGCCAGCAGCTTAGGCAGGGCCGGTGGGACCCAGTACTTC
TRBD1,NA,TRBV27,TRBJ2-7,CASSLSETGTYEQYF,TGTGCCAGCAGTTTATCGGAGACAGGGACCTACGAGCAGTACTTC
NA,NA,TRBV5-4,TRBJ2-7,CASSLSSRGGTYEQYF,TGTGCCAGCAGCTTGTCTTCCAGGGGAGGGACCTACGAGCAGTACTTC
TRBD2,NA,TRBV19,TRBJ2-7,CASKGEGYEQYF,TGTGCCAGTAAAGGGGAGGGCTACGAGCAGTACTTC
NA,NA,TRBV27,TRBJ2-7,CASSLGSSREQYF,TGTGCCAGCAGTTTGGGGAGTAGCCGCGAGCAGTACTTC
NA,NA,TRBV7-8,TRBJ2-1,CASINDRGFRNEQFF,TGTGCCAGCATAAATGATCGGGGGTTCCGGAATGAGCAGTTCTTC
NA,NA,TRBV6-1,TRBJ2-2,CASSEDRTDTGELFF,TGTGCCAGCAGTGAAGACAGGACAGACACCGGGGAGCTGTTTTTT